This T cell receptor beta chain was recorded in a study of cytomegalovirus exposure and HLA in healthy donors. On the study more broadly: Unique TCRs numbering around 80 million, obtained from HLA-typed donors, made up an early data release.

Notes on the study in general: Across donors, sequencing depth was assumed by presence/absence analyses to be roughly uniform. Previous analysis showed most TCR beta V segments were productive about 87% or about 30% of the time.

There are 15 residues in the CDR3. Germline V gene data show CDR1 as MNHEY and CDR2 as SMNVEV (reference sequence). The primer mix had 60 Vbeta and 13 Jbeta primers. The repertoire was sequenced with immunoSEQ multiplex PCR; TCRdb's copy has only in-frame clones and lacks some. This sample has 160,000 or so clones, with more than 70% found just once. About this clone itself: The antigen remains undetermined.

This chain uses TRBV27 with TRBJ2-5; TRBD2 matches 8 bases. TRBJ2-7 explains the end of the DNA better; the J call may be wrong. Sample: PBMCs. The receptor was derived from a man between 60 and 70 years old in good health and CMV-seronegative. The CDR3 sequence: CASSMRSSGLYEQYF. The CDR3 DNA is TGTGCCAGCAGTATGAGGTCTAGCGGGCTTTACGAGCAGTACTTC.